This TCR beta chain was recorded in a study of blood T cell repertoires in COVID-19. CDR3 length: 15 residues. The germline V gene encodes CDR1 MRHNA and CDR2 SNTAGT. V dropped 2 bases and J dropped 4; count of bases not matched to a gene: 5. Authors' methods: It was from reference gene primer amplification that nucleated cell counts were estimated. Assay: immunoSEQ multiplex PCR; the TCRdb copy retains only in-frame clones and omits some. V and J calls and clone size come straight from that table; D and trimming were deduced from the DNA. The data contain approximately 270,000 clones, roughly 88% of them singletons. Participant-given clinical history determined each cohort assignment. Symptom resolution, clearance, or two negative PCRs marked the recovered donors of Cohort 3.

The material sequenced was PBMCs or T cells enriched from blood (not recorded which). This TCR derives from a woman under 40 who had recovered from COVID-19. The chain links TRBV6-4 to TRBJ2-1; 7 nucleotides line up with TRBD2. The CDR3 sequence is CASSDELAMYNEQFF. CDR3 bases: TGTGCCAGCAGTGACGAACTAGCGATGTACAATGAGCAGTTCTTC.